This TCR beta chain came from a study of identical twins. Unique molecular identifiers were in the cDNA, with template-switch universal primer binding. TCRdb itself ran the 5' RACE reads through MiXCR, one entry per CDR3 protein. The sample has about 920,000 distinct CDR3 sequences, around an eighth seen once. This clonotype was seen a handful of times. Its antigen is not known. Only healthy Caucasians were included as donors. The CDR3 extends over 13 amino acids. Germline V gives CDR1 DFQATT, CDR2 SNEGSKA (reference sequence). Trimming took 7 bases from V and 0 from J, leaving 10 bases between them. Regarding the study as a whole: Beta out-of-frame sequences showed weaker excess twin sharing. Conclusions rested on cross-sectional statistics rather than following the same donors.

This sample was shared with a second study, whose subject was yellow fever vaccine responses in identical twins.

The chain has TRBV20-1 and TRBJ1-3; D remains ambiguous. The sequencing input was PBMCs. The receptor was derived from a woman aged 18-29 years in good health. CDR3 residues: CSVRMGSGNTIYF. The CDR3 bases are TGCAGTGTCCGGATGGGCTCTGGAAACACCATATATTTT.